These 25 T cell receptor beta chains were all obtained from the same sample, sequenced in a study of coeliac disease. Profiled with immunoSEQ multiplex PCR; TCRdb holds only in-frame clones, not every one. The data contain around 6,500 clones, around two thirds of them singletons. Sequences were obtained from lamina propria lymphocytes from the gut. These receptors originate from a man aged 50-60 years with active celiac disease.

This chain joins TRBV25-1 and TRBJ2-2; D is perhaps TRBD2 (5 bases). The CDR3 is 14 amino acids. Per germline, CDR1 MGHDK and CDR2 SYGVNS. Trimming pared 3 bases from V and 5 bases from J, leaving 10 bases between. In nucleotides, the CDR3 is TGTGCCAGCAGTGAGTCTAGCTGGACCGGGGAGCTGTTTTTT. It yields the protein CASSESSWTGELFF.

The genes are TRBV7-9 and TRBJ1-1; D not resolved. This CDR3 comprises 15 residues. Trimming cost V 5 bases and J 5 bases, with 18 bases left between them. CDR1 SEHNR and CDR2 FQNEAQ come from the germline V gene (reference sequence). CDR3 bases: TGTGCCAGCAGCCGAACCTATCGAGGGCAGACTGAAGCTTTCTTT. This sequence encodes CASSRTYRGQTEAFF.

This clone was seen a handful of times. The V call is TRBV28, the J call TRBJ2-7, with 10 bases lining up with TRBD1. Trimming cost V 5 bases and J 2 bases; bases outside gene matches: 9. The CDR3 sequence is 16 residues long. The germline V gene encodes CDR1 MDHEN and CDR2 SYDVKM. CDR3 nucleotides: TGTGCCAGCAGTCCCCCGGGACAGGGGAACACCTACGAGCAGTACTTC. It encodes CASSPPGQGNTYEQYF.

The chain has TRBV10-3 and TRBJ1-1; unclear D gene. This CDR3 is 14 amino acids long. Germline lookup yields CDR1 ENHRY and CDR2 SYGVKD. Deletions cut 2 bases from V and 0 bases from J, with 7 bases between. CDR3 in DNA: TGTGCCATCAGTGAGGTTGCGGTGAACACTGAAGCTTTCTTT. It specifies CAISEVAVNTEAFF.

V and J are TRBV7-3 and TRBJ2-2, with 10 bases fitting TRBD2. The CDR3 length is 15 residues. The junction had 6 bases not matched to a gene; V was cut back by 5 bases and J by 6 bases. The germline V gene has CDR1 SGHTA and CDR2 FQGTGA. The CDR3 here is CASSPGLARSGELFF. The CDR3 coding sequence is TGTGCCAGCAGCCCGGGACTAGCGAGATCCGGGGAGCTGTTTTTT.

J is TRBJ2-5 and V is TRBV9; 9 bases agree with TRBD1. The length of the CDR3 is 16 residues. CDR1 is SGDLS, CDR2 YYNGEE, per germline. V dropped 2 bases and J dropped 5; count of bases not matched to a gene: 10. The CDR3 spells CASSVGQGPSWETQYF. The CDR3 region has the DNA TGTGCCAGCAGCGTCGGACAGGGGCCCTCGTGGGAGACCCAGTACTTC.

The V call is TRBV18, the J call TRBJ2-1, with TRBD1 matching 9 bases. J gave up 7 bases and V 3 bases, and 13 bases lay outside the gene matches. CDR1 and CDR2 from the germline V gene are KGHSH and LQKENI. The CDR3 is 17 residues long. CDR3 residues: CASSPYTIGQGLNEQFF. The CDR3 DNA reads as TGTGCCAGCTCACCCTATACAATCGGACAGGGGCTTAATGAGCAGTTCTTC.

This chain links TRBV18 with TRBJ2-1; D possibly corresponds to TRBD1 (5 bases). The CDR3 loop spans 13 amino acids. Trimming stripped 3 bases from V and 4 bases from J, with 7 bases between. Looked up from germline, CDR1 is KGHSH and CDR2 is LQKENI. CDR3 DNA: TGTGCCAGCTCACCCCGACAGTACAATGAGCAGTTCTTC. Residues: CASSPRQYNEQFF.

V and J are TRBV27 and TRBJ1-1; D perhaps matches TRBD1 (5 bases). The CDR3 contains 15 residues. The ends were cut back, 2 bases at V and 1 base at J, with 11 bases in the middle. Germline CDR1 is MNHEY and CDR2 is SMNVEV (reference sequence). DNA for the CDR3: TGTGCCAGCAGTTTAAGGGGAGGGAAGAACACTGAAGCTTTCTTT. Amino acids: CASSLRGGKNTEAFF.

This chain links TRBV5-4 with TRBJ2-3; 12 nucleotides align to TRBD2. The junction had 1 base not matched to a gene; V was cut back by 2 bases and J by 0 bases. Germline CDR1 is SGHNT and CDR2 is YYREEE (reference sequence). The CDR3 extends over 16 amino acids. CDR3 region: CASSFGLAGSTDTQYF. CDR3 coding DNA: TGTGCCAGCAGCTTCGGACTAGCGGGGAGCACAGATACGCAGTATTTT.

The genes are TRBV5-1 and TRBJ2-5; no clear D gene. Germline values: CDR1 SGHRS, CDR2 YFSETQ. The length of the CDR3 is 15 residues. V dropped 0 bases and J dropped 4 bases, with 13 bases sitting between them. For the CDR3, the DNA is TGCGCCAGCAGCTTGGGGTTTGTGGTCGGAGAGACCCAGTACTTC. Translation: CASSLGFVVGETQYF. The variable domain in full, with the rest retrieved from reference TRBV5-1 and TRBJ2-5, is KAGVTQTPRYLIKTRGQQVTLSCSPISGHRSVSWYQQTPGQGLQFLFEYFSETQRNKGNFPGRFSGRQFSNSRSEMNVSTLELGDSALYLCASSLGFVVGETQYFGPGTRLLVL.

The J gene is TRBJ2-3, the V gene TRBV7-2; D unclear. Germline V gives CDR1 SGHTA, CDR2 FQGNSA. CDR3 length: 12 amino acids. Trimming left V 5 bases short and J 0 bases short, with 3 bases between. The DNA for the CDR3 is TGTGCCAGCAGCCCGAGCACAGATACGCAGTATTTT. Residues: CASSPSTDTQYF.

The chain combines TRBV11-1 with TRBJ2-3; 10 nucleotides align to TRBD2. The junction had 16 bases not matched to a gene; V was cut back by 3 bases and J by 4 bases. The CDR3 has 19 amino acids. CDR1 and CDR2 (germline): SGHAT, FQDESV (reference sequence). This CDR3 reads CASSLGLLAGPLPPDTQYF. CDR3 coding DNA: TGTGCCAGCAGCTTGGGGTTACTAGCGGGGCCCCTACCGCCAGATACGCAGTATTTT. Looking up the rest from reference TRBV11-1 and TRBJ2-3 gives the full variable domain: EAEVAQSPRYKITEKSQAVAFWCDPISGHATLYWYRQILGQGPELLVQFQDESVVDDSQLPKDRFSAERLKGVDSTLKIQPAELGDSAMYLCASSLGLLAGPLPPDTQYFGPGTRLTVL.

The chain combines TRBV5-4 with TRBJ1-2; 8 bases align to TRBD1. The CDR3 runs 15 residues. V trimming: 4 bases; J trimming: 1 base; junction bases outside the gene matches: 6. Looked up from germline, CDR1 is SGHNT and CDR2 is YYREEE (reference sequence). The CDR3 loop is CASSAGDRINYGYTF. DNA of the CDR3: TGTGCCAGCAGCGCCGGGGACAGGATTAACTATGGCTACACCTTC.

The V call is TRBV6-5, the J call TRBJ2-3, with TRBD1 matching 7 bases. CDR1 is MNHEY, CDR2 SVGAGI, per germline. This CDR3 comprises 14 residues. Trimming removed 7 bases from V and 9 bases from J; junction bases left unmatched: 13. The CDR3 DNA sequence: TGTGCCAGCAAAGGGGGCTGGGCCTCAGGAACGCAGTATTTT. Protein sequence: CASKGGWASGTQYF.

The chain carries TRBV18 and TRBJ2-7, with 9 bases that match TRBD2. After removal of 3 bases from V and 10 bases from J, the junction contained 13 bases not matched to a gene. The CDR3 contains 15 residues. The V gene's germline CDR1 is KGHSH and CDR2 LQKENI. As DNA, the CDR3 is TGTGCCAGCTCACCGATCGGGACAGCGCGGGAGGGACAGTACGTC. Its protein product is CASSPIGTAREGQYV.

The chain combines TRBV11-3 with TRBJ2-6; D is ambiguous. Deletions cut 5 bases from V and 0 bases from J, with 8 bases between. CDR1 and CDR2 (germline): SGHNT, YENEEA. The CDR3 runs to 15 residues. CDR3 region: CASSAIYSGANVLTF. The CDR3 coding sequence is TGTGCCAGCAGCGCTATATACTCTGGGGCCAACGTCCTGACTTTC.

The chain combines TRBV18 with TRBJ2-4; D not certain. Germline-derived CDR1 and CDR2 are KGHSH and LQKENI. The ends were cut back, 6 bases at V and 15 bases at J, with 18 bases in the middle. This CDR3 has 12 amino acids. Here the CDR3 DNA reads TGTGCCAGCTCTCAAGGTGGTGGTTCGGGGTACTTC. This translates into CASSQGGGSGYF. Combining the CDR3 with reference TRBV18 and TRBJ2-4 gives the whole variable domain NAGVMQNPRHLVRRRGQEARLRCSPMKGHSHVYWYRQLPEEGLKFMVYLQKENIIDESGMPKERFSAEFPKEGPSILRIQQVVRGDSAAYFCASSQGGGSGYFGAGTRLSVL.

This clone is a singleton in its sample. V is TRBV6-6 and J is TRBJ2-1, with D perhaps matching TRBD2 (6 bases). CDR1 and CDR2 from the germline V gene are MNHNY and SVGAGI (reference sequence). CDR3 length equals 12 residues. Deletions cut 5 bases from V and 13 bases from J, with 15 bases between. For the CDR3, the DNA is TGTGCCAGCAGTCCCCGGGACTCCATTCAGTTCTTC. Translation gives CASSPRDSIQFF.

This chain connects TRBV29-1 to TRBJ2-1; D gene ambiguous. Germline V lookup: CDR1 SQVTM, CDR2 ANQGSEA. V lost 2 bases, J lost 0 bases, and 8 bases lay in between. The CDR3 has 14 amino acids. DNA for the CDR3: TGCAGCGTTGAAAGGCAGGTCTCCTACAATGAGCAGTTCTTC. Residues: CSVERQVSYNEQFF.

The V gene is TRBV5-1, the J gene TRBJ1-2; the D gene is possibly TRBD1 (5 bases). CDR3 size: 14 residues. CDR1 is SGHRS, CDR2 YFSETQ, per germline. The V end was cut by 0 bases, the J end by 4 bases, with 10 bases between. The CDR3: CASSLGGGPYGYTF. The CDR3 DNA reads TGCGCCAGCAGCTTGGGGGGGGGACCCTATGGCTACACCTTC.

This chain connects TRBV6-4 to TRBJ2-7; 11 nucleotides line up with TRBD2. CDR1 is MRHNA, CDR2 SNTAGT, per germline. Germline trimming cut 5 bases from V and 6 bases from J; bases unmatched to any gene: 9. CDR3 length: 15 amino acids. The CDR3 spells CASSPIGLAGSEQYV. CDR3 DNA sequence: TGTGCCAGCAGTCCGATAGGACTAGCGGGTTCCGAGCAGTACGTC.

This chain links TRBV7-8 with TRBJ2-2; the match to TRBD1 covers 10 bases. J lost 7 bases, V lost 1 base, and 12 bases had no gene match. The CDR3 extends over 18 amino acids. The germline CDR1 and CDR2 sequences are SGHVS and FQNEAQ. This CDR3 is CASSLEVYDRGPIGELFF. CDR3 DNA sequence: TGTGCCAGCAGCTTAGAAGTTTACGACAGGGGGCCGATCGGGGAGCTGTTTTTT.

The chain recombines TRBV5-1 with TRBJ2-3, with 9 bases that match TRBD2. Germline CDR1 is SGHRS and CDR2 is YFSETQ. The J segment lost 5 bases and the V segment lost 0 bases, leaving 4 bases of the junction unmatched. This CDR3 is built from 15 residues. The CDR3 DNA reads as TGCGCCAGCAGCTTGGAGCGGGGGGCCAGAGATACGCAGTATTTT. This encodes CASSLERGARDTQYF.

The CDR3 reads CASSVGEAYSGNTIYF. CDR3 in DNA: TGTGCCAGCAGCGTAGGCGAGGCTTACTCTGGAAACACCATATATTTT. The V and J genes are TRBV9 and TRBJ1-3; D remains unclear. Trimming shortened V by 0 bases and J by 0 bases, and 10 bases separated the two germline ends. Per germline, CDR1 SGDLS and CDR2 YYNGEE. The CDR3 has 16 residues. The whole variable domain, remainder taken from reference TRBV9 and TRBJ1-3, is DSGVTQTPKHLITATGQRVTLRCSPRSGDLSVYWYQQSLDQGLQFLIQYYNGEERAKGNILERFSAQQFPDLHSELNLSSLELGDSALYFCASSVGEAYSGNTIYFGEGSWLTVV.